This T cell receptor beta chain was sequenced for a study of cytomegalovirus exposure and HLA in healthy donors. Amplification used 60 Vbeta primers and 13 Jbeta primers. The protocol was immunoSEQ multiplex PCR, while the TCRdb copy is restricted to in-frame clones and leaves out a portion. The sample records about 160,000 clones, roughly 85% being singletons. Unrecorded immune exposures were likely, despite nominal health at sampling. Findings of the study overall: In a later analysis, TCR beta V- and J-gene trimming was associated with a missense DCLRE1C variant.

The V gene end was trimmed by 6 bases and the J gene end by 1 base; junction bases not matched to a gene: 6. The CDR3 length is 15 residues. CDR1 and CDR2 (germline): MNHNY, SVGAGI (reference sequence). This clone was detected only a few times. Its antigen is not known. Specimen: PBMCs. This clonotype originated in a man in his forties in good health and CMV-seronegative. The genes are TRBV6-6 and TRBJ2-3, with 8 bases that match TRBD2. The CDR3 is CASRDSGTRTDTQYF. The CDR3, as DNA: TGTGCCAGCAGAGATAGCGGGACCCGCACAGATACGCAGTATTTT.